A single sample is the source of the 25 T cell receptor beta chains below, sequenced in a study of cytomegalovirus exposure and HLA in healthy donors. It was with 60 Vbeta and 13 Jbeta primers that the PCR ran. The data were produced by immunoSEQ multiplex PCR, yet TCRdb's version contains in-frame clones alone and is incomplete. The table lists 180,000 or so clones, roughly 76% of them singletons, with 4% to 5% in the top ten. The sample taken for sequencing was PBMCs. These receptors came from a woman younger than 35 in good health and CMV-seropositive.

CDR3 sequence: CASSLASGGPYEQYF. The DNA for the CDR3 is TGTGCCAGCAGCTTGGCCTCTGGGGGCCCCTACGAGCAGTACTTC. V gene TRBV5-6 combines with J gene TRBJ2-7; perhaps TRBD1 as D (6 bases). The germline gives CDR1 SGHDT, CDR2 YYEEEE. Trimming took off 0 bases at V and 2 bases at J, with 12 bases between the two ends. CDR3 size: 15 residues.

The chain combines TRBV9 with TRBJ2-2, with D maybe TRBD2 (6 bases). Germline loops: CDR1 SGDLS, CDR2 YYNGEE. The CDR3 totals 13 residues. Trimming removed 5 bases from V and 4 bases from J, with 9 bases in between. The CDR3 DNA follows: TGTGCCAGCAGTGAACTAGCCACCGGGGAGCTGTTTTTT. Protein sequence: CASSELATGELFF. Supplemented by reference TRBV9 and TRBJ2-2, the full variable domain reads DSGVTQTPKHLITATGQRVTLRCSPRSGDLSVYWYQQSLDQGLQFLIQYYNGEERAKGNILERFSAQQFPDLHSELNLSSLELGDSALYFCASSELATGELFFGEGSRLTVL.

This chain's CDR3 is CASSEFGPGYNEQFF. CDR3 nucleotides: TGTGCCAGCAGTGAATTTGGTCCAGGATACAATGAGCAGTTCTTC. The rearrangement joins TRBV6-1 to TRBJ2-1; no definite D call. CDR3 length: 15 amino acids. V was pared by 2 bases and J by 4 bases, with 12 bases between. Germline V lookup: CDR1 MNHNS, CDR2 SASEGT.

The CDR3 loop reads CASRETDMNTEAFF. Written as DNA, the CDR3 is TGTGCCAGCAGGGAGACGGACATGAACACTGAAGCTTTCTTT. This chain connects TRBV25-1 to TRBJ1-1; a possible D gene is TRBD1 (5 bases). V was trimmed by 6 bases and J by 0 bases, leaving 11 bases between them. Germline CDR1 is MGHDK and CDR2 is SYGVNS. The CDR3 sequence is 14 residues long.

J is TRBJ2-7 and V is TRBV15; D uncertain. The ends were cut back, 1 base at V and 3 bases at J, with 10 bases in the middle. Germline V gene lookup returns CDR1 LNHNV and CDR2 YYDKDF (reference sequence). The CDR3 contains 14 residues. The CDR3 reads CATSRGGVSYEQYF. The DNA of the CDR3 is TGTGCCACCAGCAGAGGCGGCGTTAGCTACGAGCAGTACTTC.

This clone was counted between two and nine times. The chain couples TRBV6-1 to TRBJ2-7; D is ambiguous. This CDR3 has 13 residues. V was clipped by 7 bases and J by 1 base, with 11 bases between them. The germline V gene encodes CDR1 MNHNS and CDR2 SASEGT. Here the CDR3 reads CASTSHISYEQYF. In DNA, the CDR3 is TGTGCCAGCACTTCCCACATATCCTACGAGCAGTACTTC.

In its sample, this clone was seen once. The V gene is TRBV6-5, the J gene TRBJ1-2; TRBD1 matches 7 bases. V shed 6 bases and J 4 bases; nucleotides not matched to a gene: 5. Germline V gives CDR1 MNHEY, CDR2 SVGAGI. There are 13 residues in the CDR3. This chain's CDR3 is CASRRTGSYGYTF. CDR3 DNA sequence: TGTGCCAGCAGAAGGACAGGATCCTATGGCTACACCTTC.

This sequence joins TRBV6-1 and TRBJ2-1; TRBD2 matches at 10 bases. The V gene end was trimmed by 7 bases and the J gene end by 3 bases; junction bases not matched to a gene: 6. The CDR3 consists of 15 residues. The germline V gene has CDR1 MNHNS and CDR2 SASEGT. The CDR3 region is CASKNPSGGYNEQFF. In DNA form, the CDR3 reads TGTGCCAGCAAGAACCCTAGCGGGGGCTACAATGAGCAGTTCTTC.

The gene calls are TRBV11-2 and TRBJ1-2; 8 nucleotides match TRBD1. Germline V CDR1 and CDR2: SGHAT, FQNNGV. Germline trimming cut 5 bases from V and 8 bases from J; bases unmatched to any gene: 13. The CDR3 covers 15 residues. The DNA for the CDR3 is TGTGCCAGCAGCCGTCTGGGACAGGCCCGGAGGGGCTACACCTTC. This gives the protein CASSRLGQARRGYTF.

The rearrangement links TRBV19 to TRBJ1-5; TRBD1 might be the D (5 bases). Germline loops: CDR1 LNHDA, CDR2 SQIVND (reference sequence). The CDR3 totals 15 residues. Trimming stripped 4 bases from V and 0 bases from J, with 10 bases between. CDR3 DNA sequence: TGTGCCAGTAGTAAACAGGACACTAGCAATCAGCCCCAGCATTTT. Its protein is CASSKQDTSNQPQHF.

This chain uses TRBV7-2 with TRBJ1-5; D may be TRBD1 (5 bases). In germline, CDR1 is SGHTA, CDR2 FQGNSA. This CDR3 contains 17 residues. V gave up 5 bases and J gave up 5 bases, with 22 bases separating them. Here the CDR3 reads CASSLTGTPNNYQPQHF. The CDR3 bases are TGTGCCAGCAGCCTCACCGGGACTCCGAACAACTATCAGCCCCAGCATTTT. Filled out from reference TRBV7-2 and TRBJ1-5, the complete variable domain reads GAGVSQSPSNKVTEKGKDVELRCDPISGHTALYWYRQSLGQGLEFLIYFQGNSAPDKSGLPSDRFSAERTGGSVSTLTIQRTQQEDSAVYLCASSLTGTPNNYQPQHFGDGTRLSIL.

This sequence joins TRBV28 and TRBJ2-7, with a weak D call TRBD1 (6 bases). Trimming stripped 7 bases from V and 2 bases from J, with 24 bases between. The germline gives CDR1 MDHEN, CDR2 SYDVKM. The CDR3 is 17 residues long. DNA of the CDR3: TGTGCCAGCACCGAGACCTTACAGGGTTATATTACCTACGAGCAGTACTTC. Its translation is CASTETLQGYITYEQYF.

The rearrangement links TRBV5-1 to TRBJ2-5; tentatively, D is TRBD1 (6 bases). Germline assignment: CDR1 SGHRS and CDR2 YFSETQ. CDR3 length equals 18 residues. V dropped 0 bases and J dropped 0 bases, with 18 bases sitting between them. The CDR3 DNA sequence: TGCGCCAGCAGCTTGGGCCAGGGGTCCTCTCCGTACCAAGAGACCCAGTACTTC. Its protein is CASSLGQGSSPYQETQYF.

This chain connects TRBV19 to TRBJ2-6, with 10 bases fitting TRBD1. After removal of 6 bases from V and 0 bases from J, the junction contained 11 bases not matched to a gene. Germline loops: CDR1 LNHDA, CDR2 SQIVND (reference sequence). There are 19 residues in the CDR3. CDR3 region: CASSRRPGQGSSGANVLTF. In DNA form, the CDR3 reads TGTGCCAGTAGCCGGCGGCCGGGACAGGGGTCCTCTGGGGCCAACGTCCTGACTTTC.

The rearrangement joins TRBV4-2 to TRBJ1-2; possible D gene TRBD1, 6 bases. V lost 0 bases, J lost 8 bases, and 16 bases lay in between. The CDR3 covers 15 residues. The germline V gene encodes CDR1 LGHNA and CDR2 YNFKEQ. The CDR3 DNA reads TGTGCCAGCAGCCAAGAGGGTGGGACACGGGGAGGCTACACCTTC. This sequence encodes CASSQEGGTRGGYTF.

This chain joins TRBV6-1 and TRBJ1-1, with 8 bases lining up with TRBD1. After removal of 2 bases from V and 1 base from J, the junction contained 3 bases not matched to a gene. The length of the CDR3 is 15 residues. From germline, CDR1 is MNHNS and CDR2 SASEGT. CDR3 DNA sequence: TGTGCCAGCAGTGAAATCGGGACAGGGAACACTGAAGCTTTCTTT. Translating gives CASSEIGTGNTEAFF.

The chain combines TRBV29-1 with TRBJ2-6; TRBD1 agrees at 12 bases. V dropped 4 bases and J dropped 2; count of bases not matched to a gene: 9. The CDR3 runs 18 residues. Germline lookup yields CDR1 SQVTM and CDR2 ANQGSEA. As DNA, the CDR3 is TGCAGCGTTGCGGGGCGGGACAGGGGGCCTCCTGGGGCCAACGTCCTGACTTTC. Translated: CSVAGRDRGPPGANVLTF.

The chain uses TRBV7-8 and TRBJ2-3; perhaps TRBD1 as D (6 bases). CDR3 length: 17 amino acids. Germline V CDR1 and CDR2: SGHVS, FQNEAQ. V lost 1 base, J lost 0 bases, and 14 bases lay in between. The CDR3 DNA sequence: TGTGCCAGCAGCTTAGTACGGGACATATCTAGCACAGATACGCAGTATTTT. Its translation is CASSLVRDISSTDTQYF.

V is TRBV7-2 and J is TRBJ2-2; no firm D call. Deletions cut 5 bases from V and 9 bases from J, with 7 bases between. CDR1 and CDR2 (germline): SGHTA, FQGNSA. The length of the CDR3 is 11 residues. CDR3 sequence: CASSLFRELFF. DNA for the CDR3: TGTGCCAGCAGCCTGTTTCGGGAGCTGTTTTTT.

On this clone itself: An end of the junction differs from the germline gene, which may be a read error. CDR3: CVTSRQTSGAETQYF. CDR3 DNA sequence: TGTGTCACCAGCAGACAGACTAGCGGGGCAGAGACCCAGTACTTC. The chain has TRBV15 and TRBJ2-5, with TRBD2 matching over 11 bases. This CDR3 is 15 amino acids long. Germline values: CDR1 LNHNV, CDR2 YYDKDF (reference sequence). Looking up the rest from reference TRBV15 and TRBJ2-5 gives the full variable domain: DAMVIQNPRYQVTQFGKPVTLSCSQTLNHNVMYWYQQKSSQAPKLLFHYYDKDFNNEADTPDNFQSRRPNTSFCFLDIRSPGLGDTAMYLCVTSRQTSGAETQYFGPGTRLLVL.

This clone was detected only once. The chain recombines TRBV6-5 with TRBJ1-2; D possibly corresponds to TRBD1 (5 bases). Per the germline V gene, CDR1 is MNHEY and CDR2 is SVGAGI. V gave up 6 bases and J gave up 4 bases, with 9 bases separating them. The CDR3 sequence is 12 residues long. For the CDR3, the DNA is TGTGCCAGCAGAGACAGAGGCTATGGCTACACCTTC. Its protein product is CASRDRGYGYTF.

This chain connects TRBV19 to TRBJ1-1; 9 bases are shared with TRBD1. The CDR3 is made up of 15 amino acids. CDR1 and CDR2 from the germline V gene are LNHDA and SQIVND (reference sequence). After removal of 9 bases from V and 4 bases from J, the junction contained 12 bases not matched to a gene. CDR3: CASQTGGPKVTEAFF. The DNA for the CDR3 is TGTGCCAGCCAAACAGGGGGCCCGAAGGTCACTGAAGCTTTCTTT.

This chain uses TRBV11-2 with TRBJ2-2, with 9 bases fitting TRBD1. The trim removed 5 bases at V and 4 bases at J, leaving 2 bases unmatched. The CDR3 runs 14 residues. The V gene's germline CDR1 is SGHAT and CDR2 FQNNGV. CDR3 nucleotides: TGTGCCAGCAGCCGACAGGGGGGCACCGGGGAGCTGTTTTTT. This encodes CASSRQGGTGELFF.

This chain connects TRBV13 to TRBJ1-1, with TRBD1 matching 8 bases. This CDR3 has 17 amino acids. V trimming: 3 bases; J trimming: 1 base; junction bases outside the gene matches: 10. Germline assignment: CDR1 PRHDT and CDR2 FYEKMQ (reference sequence). The CDR3: CASSFERTGLGNTEAFF. Written as DNA, the CDR3 is TGTGCCAGCAGCTTTGAGAGGACAGGGTTGGGGAACACTGAAGCTTTCTTT.

This clone was recorded only once. The CDR3 nucleotides read TGTGCCAGCAGCTCGCAGGACAGTTACTCCTACGAGCAGTACTTC. Translated: CASSSQDSYSYEQYF. This sequence joins TRBV7-9 and TRBJ2-7; D is perhaps TRBD1 (6 bases). The CDR3 spans 15 residues. The germline CDR1 and CDR2 sequences are SEHNR and FQNEAQ (reference sequence). Trimming cost V 4 bases and J 0 bases, with 13 bases left between them. The full variable domain, completed using reference TRBV7-9 and TRBJ2-7, is DTGVSQNPRHKITKRGQNVTFRCDPISEHNRLYWYRQTLGQGPEFLTYFQNEAQLEKSRLLSDRFSAERPKGSFSTLEIQRTEQGDSAMYLCASSSQDSYSYEQYFGPGTRLTVT.